Listed below are T cell receptor beta chains from one sample, sequenced in a study of blood T cell repertoires in COVID-19. Using immunoSEQ multiplex PCR, the repertoire was profiled, and TCRdb retains in-frame clones only, with some absent. Here the sample spans 430,000 or so clones, around 90% being singletons. Sequencing used peripheral blood. The receptors derive from a man between 18 and 35 years old with COVID-19, enrolled during active disease. The CDR3 runs from the conserved cysteine through the conserved F or W. Fields, in order: D gene, J gene, V gene, clone size, CDR3 DNA, CDR3 protein. A D gene is named only where the DNA matches it firmly. The size entry is marked missing in some rows and otherwise reads once, few, many or a size class.

d_call: TRBD2; j_call: TRBJ2-3; v_call: TRBV18; clone_size: .; cdr3_nt: TGTGCCAGCTCACCAAGGGTAGCGGGAGATAGCACAGATACGCAGTATTTT; cdr3_aa: CASSPRVAGDSTDTQYF
d_call: .; j_call: TRBJ2-3; v_call: TRBV24-1; clone_size: .; cdr3_nt: TGTGCCACCAGTGATCCGGGACAACCCAGCACAGATACGCAGTATTTT; cdr3_aa: CATSDPGQPSTDTQYF
d_call: .; j_call: TRBJ1-5; v_call: TRBV6-1; clone_size: .; cdr3_nt: TGTGCCAGCAGTGACTTGACGAAAATGGACAGCTTTGGCAATCAGCCCCAGCATTTT; cdr3_aa: CASSDLTKMDSFGNQPQHF
d_call: TRBD2; j_call: TRBJ2-1; v_call: TRBV3-1/TRBV3-2; clone_size: .; cdr3_nt: TGTGCCAGCAGCTACTCGACTAGCCTCTCCTACAATGAGCAGTTCTTC; cdr3_aa: CASSYSTSLSYNEQFF
d_call: TRBD1; j_call: TRBJ2-7; v_call: TRBV5-4; clone_size: .; cdr3_nt: TGTGCCAGCAGCTCAGAGGAACAGGGGCTCCACGAGCAGTACTTC; cdr3_aa: CASSSEEQGLHEQYF
d_call: .; j_call: TRBJ1-1; v_call: TRBV12-5; clone_size: .; cdr3_nt: TGTGCTAGTGGTTTAGGTAGGGGCACTGAAGCTTTCTTT; cdr3_aa: CASGLGRGTEAFF
d_call: TRBD2; j_call: TRBJ2-5; v_call: TRBV5-6; clone_size: few; cdr3_nt: TGTGCCAGCAGCTTGTACAGCGGGGCGTACCAAGAGACCCAGTACTTC; cdr3_aa: CASSLYSGAYQETQYF
d_call: TRBD1; j_call: TRBJ1-1; v_call: TRBV18; clone_size: .; cdr3_nt: TGTGCCAGCTCACAGGGGGACAGTGAAGCTTTCTTT; cdr3_aa: CASSQGDSEAFF
d_call: .; j_call: TRBJ2-2; v_call: TRBV10-1; clone_size: .; cdr3_nt: TGCGCCAGCAGTGAGAGAGCGTACACCGGGGAGCTGTTTTTT; cdr3_aa: CASSERAYTGELFF
d_call: TRBD2; j_call: TRBJ2-7; v_call: TRBV6-5; clone_size: .; cdr3_nt: TGTGCCAGCAGTAGCCTTAGCGGGAGATTCCACGAGCAGTACTTC; cdr3_aa: CASSSLSGRFHEQYF
d_call: TRBD1; j_call: TRBJ1-6; v_call: TRBV2; clone_size: .; cdr3_nt: TGTGCCAGCAGGGTTAGGACAGGGTCCAATTCACCCCTCCACTTT; cdr3_aa: CASRVRTGSNSPLHF
d_call: TRBD1; j_call: TRBJ1-4; v_call: TRBV4-2; clone_size: .; cdr3_nt: TGTGCCAGCAGCCAGGTTGGACAGGTTCAGAATGAAAAACTGTTTTTT; cdr3_aa: CASSQVGQVQNEKLFF
d_call: .; j_call: TRBJ1-3; v_call: TRBV12-3/TRBV12-4; clone_size: .; cdr3_nt: TGTGCCAGCAGTTTTAACTCTGGAAACACCATATATTTT; cdr3_aa: CASSFNSGNTIYF
d_call: .; j_call: TRBJ2-3; v_call: TRBV5-1; clone_size: once; cdr3_nt: TGCGCCAGCAGATTTGGGGAAAGAGGGACAGATACGCAGTATTTT; cdr3_aa: CASRFGERGTDTQYF
d_call: TRBD2; j_call: TRBJ2-7; v_call: TRBV2; clone_size: .; cdr3_nt: TGTGCCAGCAGATCAGGGACTAGCTGGACCGAGCAGTACTTC; cdr3_aa: CASRSGTSWTEQYF
d_call: .; j_call: TRBJ1-5; v_call: TRBV9; clone_size: .; cdr3_nt: TGTGCCAGCAGCGTAGGGCAGTTAAATCAGCCCCAGCATTTT; cdr3_aa: CASSVGQLNQPQHF
d_call: TRBD2; j_call: TRBJ2-6; v_call: TRBV2; clone_size: .; cdr3_nt: TGTGCCAGCAGTTCTAGCGGGAGGCGATCTGGGGCCAACGTCCTGACTTTC; cdr3_aa: CASSSSGRRSGANVLTF
d_call: .; j_call: TRBJ1-4; v_call: TRBV9; clone_size: .; cdr3_nt: TGTGCCAGCAGCCCCGGACAGTTAGTCGGGTATAAGCAGGAAAAACTGTTTTTT; cdr3_aa: CASSPGQLVGYKQEKLFF
d_call: .; j_call: TRBJ2-5; v_call: TRBV7-9; clone_size: .; cdr3_nt: TGTGCCAGCAGCTCTTCCAGGCGGGCTCAAGAGACCCAGTACTTC; cdr3_aa: CASSSSRRAQETQYF
d_call: .; j_call: TRBJ2-3; v_call: TRBV19; clone_size: .; cdr3_nt: TGTGCCAGTAGCCAAACCCGGGACATCACAGATACGCAGTATTTT; cdr3_aa: CASSQTRDITDTQYF
d_call: .; j_call: TRBJ2-1; v_call: TRBV19; clone_size: .; cdr3_nt: TGTGCCAGTAAGTCAGGGGGGTCCTACAATGAGCAGTTCTTC; cdr3_aa: CASKSGGSYNEQFF
d_call: .; j_call: TRBJ2-3; v_call: TRBV5-4; clone_size: .; cdr3_nt: TGTGCCAGCAGCCCCCAGACAGGGACTAGCACAGATACGCAGTATTTT; cdr3_aa: CASSPQTGTSTDTQYF
d_call: .; j_call: TRBJ1-4; v_call: TRBV7-9; clone_size: many; cdr3_nt: TGTGCCAGCAGCTTAGCAGGGGTAACTAATGAAAAACTGTTTTTT; cdr3_aa: CASSLAGVTNEKLFF
d_call: TRBD2; j_call: TRBJ2-1; v_call: TRBV19; clone_size: .; cdr3_nt: TGTGCCAGTAGCCATAGCGGGAGATTCGGTAATGAGCAGTTCTTC; cdr3_aa: CASSHSGRFGNEQFF
d_call: .; j_call: TRBJ1-6; v_call: TRBV24-1; clone_size: few; cdr3_nt: TGTGCCACCAGTGATCCGGGGGTAAATTCACCCCTCCACTTT; cdr3_aa: CATSDPGVNSPLHF
d_call: TRBD1; j_call: TRBJ2-1; v_call: TRBV5-1; clone_size: .; cdr3_nt: TGCGCCAGCAGGCCCGGGACAGGGGGCTACAATGAGCAGTTCTTC; cdr3_aa: CASRPGTGGYNEQFF
d_call: .; j_call: TRBJ2-7; v_call: TRBV11-2; clone_size: .; cdr3_nt: TGTGCCAGCAGTTACACCGGGACTGGGTCCTACGAGCAGTACTTC; cdr3_aa: CASSYTGTGSYEQYF
d_call: .; j_call: TRBJ2-7; v_call: TRBV5-5; clone_size: .; cdr3_nt: TGTGCCAGCAGCTGGACAACGGGCGAGCAGTACTTC; cdr3_aa: CASSWTTGEQYF
d_call: .; j_call: TRBJ1-1; v_call: TRBV5-6; clone_size: .; cdr3_nt: TGTGCCAGCAGCTTAATGAGAAGGGAGAGAGCTTTCTTT; cdr3_aa: CASSLMRRERAFF
d_call: .; j_call: TRBJ1-1; v_call: TRBV2; clone_size: few; cdr3_nt: TGTGCCAGCAGTCTGGACAGGAACACTGAAGCTTTCTTT; cdr3_aa: CASSLDRNTEAFF
d_call: .; j_call: TRBJ2-5; v_call: TRBV30; clone_size: .; cdr3_nt: TGTGCCTGGAGTGTGCGGGACGGGAGAGAGACCCAGTACTTC; cdr3_aa: CAWSVRDGRETQYF
d_call: .; j_call: TRBJ2-5; v_call: TRBV2; clone_size: .; cdr3_nt: TGTGCCAGCAGTGAGCAGGGAAAAGAGACCCAGTACTTC; cdr3_aa: CASSEQGKETQYF
d_call: .; j_call: TRBJ2-7; v_call: TRBV29-1; clone_size: .; cdr3_nt: TGCAGCGTTGAAATGTCAGGGGCCTACGAGCAGTACTTC; cdr3_aa: CSVEMSGAYEQYF
d_call: .; j_call: TRBJ1-2; v_call: TRBV29-1; clone_size: .; cdr3_nt: TGCAGCGTTGAAATATCCGGGGGGGGCTACACCTTC; cdr3_aa: CSVEISGGGYTF
d_call: .; j_call: TRBJ2-5; v_call: TRBV7-7; clone_size: .; cdr3_nt: TGTGCCAGCAGCCCAGGACCTACAGGAAACCAAGAGACCCAGTACTTC; cdr3_aa: CASSPGPTGNQETQYF
d_call: .; j_call: TRBJ2-2; v_call: TRBV5-1; clone_size: .; cdr3_nt: TGCGCCAGCAGCCCCCTGGGGGCCGACACCGGGGAGCTGTTTTTT; cdr3_aa: CASSPLGADTGELFF
d_call: TRBD2; j_call: TRBJ2-1; v_call: TRBV7-3; clone_size: .; cdr3_nt: TGTGCCAGCCCGGGACTACGAAACAATGAGCAGTTCTTC; cdr3_aa: CASPGLRNNEQFF
d_call: TRBD2; j_call: TRBJ2-3; v_call: TRBV13; clone_size: .; cdr3_nt: TGTGCCAGCAGCCTTAGGACTAGCGGAACGGTAGATACGCAGTATTTT; cdr3_aa: CASSLRTSGTVDTQYF
d_call: TRBD1; j_call: TRBJ2-3; v_call: TRBV20-1; clone_size: .; cdr3_nt: TGCAGTGCCGGGGACAGGGATACGCAGTATTTT; cdr3_aa: CSAGDRDTQYF
d_call: .; j_call: TRBJ2-1; v_call: TRBV10-3; clone_size: .; cdr3_nt: TGTGCCATCAGTGAGTCCGGTGGTGAGCAGTTCTTC; cdr3_aa: CAISESGGEQFF
d_call: .; j_call: TRBJ1-1; v_call: TRBV20-1; clone_size: few; cdr3_nt: TGCAGTGCTAGTGAACGGGGTTTCAACACTGAAGCTTTCTTT; cdr3_aa: CSASERGFNTEAFF
d_call: TRBD2; j_call: TRBJ2-3; v_call: TRBV5-1; clone_size: .; cdr3_nt: TGCGCCAGCAGCTTGGTTGCGGGGGGCCGGGATACGCAGTATTTT; cdr3_aa: CASSLVAGGRDTQYF
d_call: .; j_call: TRBJ2-1; v_call: TRBV19; clone_size: .; cdr3_nt: TGTGCCAGTAGGGACCGGGACTCCCGGCAGTTCTTC; cdr3_aa: CASRDRDSRQFF
d_call: TRBD2; j_call: TRBJ2-3; v_call: TRBV18; clone_size: .; cdr3_nt: TGTGCCAGCTCACCAGCACTAGCGGGGGGCACAGATACGCAGTATTTT; cdr3_aa: CASSPALAGGTDTQYF
d_call: TRBD2; j_call: TRBJ2-1; v_call: TRBV3-1/TRBV3-2; clone_size: .; cdr3_nt: TGTGCCAGCAGCCACCGCGGGGGGGCCTCCTTCCATGAGCAGTTCTTC; cdr3_aa: CASSHRGGASFHEQFF
d_call: .; j_call: TRBJ2-1; v_call: TRBV2; clone_size: .; cdr3_nt: TGTGCCAGCAGTGTCCGGTCTGGTAGCGGAAATGAGCAGTTCTTC; cdr3_aa: CASSVRSGSGNEQFF